A single sample is the source of the 13 T cell receptor beta chains below, sequenced in a study of identical twins. From the 5' RACE reads, TCRdb called clonotypes with MiXCR, one entry per CDR3 protein. The table includes 450,000 or so distinct CDR3 sequences, about 18% detected once. Sequenced sample: naive T cells sorted from blood. These receptors originate from a man aged 45-60 years in good health.

There are many counts of this clonotype. V usage is TRBV5-8 and J usage is TRBJ2-7, with 7 positions matching TRBD1. This CDR3 has 15 amino acids. V was clipped by 4 bases and J by 2 bases; unmatched bases: 9. From germline, CDR1 is SGHTS and CDR2 YDEGEE. This chain's CDR3 is CASSLNRGETYEQYF. CDR3 sequence (DNA): TGTGCCAGCAGCCTAAACAGGGGCGAAACCTACGAGCAGTACTTC.

This clonotype was recorded once. CDR3 in amino acids: CASSLAGGAGNEQFF. CDR3 nucleotides: TGTGCCAGCAGCTTGGCAGGGGGCGCCGGCAATGAGCAGTTCTTC. The chain is built from TRBV5-6 and TRBJ2-1; 8 nucleotides align to TRBD1. The CDR3 has 15 amino acids. V shed 0 bases, J shed 6 bases, and the junction held 5 bases outside the gene matches. The germline gives CDR1 SGHDT, CDR2 YYEEEE.

This clonotype was recorded a few times. The chain combines TRBV7-2 with TRBJ2-4, with TRBD1 matching over 7 bases. CDR1 and CDR2 (germline): SGHTA, FQGNSA. The ends lost 5 bases at V and 6 bases at J; junction bases unmatched: 7. This CDR3 is 14 amino acids long. CDR3 residues: CASSPGQTLNIQYF. CDR3 bases: TGTGCCAGCAGCCCGGGACAGACCTTAAACATTCAGTACTTC. The full variable domain, its missing parts supplied by reference TRBV7-2 and TRBJ2-4, is GAGVSQSPSNKVTEKGKDVELRCDPISGHTALYWYRQSLGQGLEFLIYFQGNSAPDKSGLPSDRFSAERTGGSVSTLTIQRTQQEDSAVYLCASSPGQTLNIQYFGAGTRLSVL.

The chain employs TRBV29-1 and TRBJ1-5; 8 bases line up with TRBD1. The germline V gene has CDR1 SQVTM and CDR2 ANQGSEA. The CDR3 loop spans 14 amino acids. After removal of 7 bases from V and 3 bases from J, the junction contained 8 bases not matched to a gene. CDR3 in amino acids: CSASGTGVNQPQHF. The DNA of the CDR3 is TGCAGCGCTTCCGGGACAGGCGTCAATCAGCCCCAGCATTTT.

The chain carries TRBV5-1 and TRBJ2-1, with D uncertain. Germline V gene sequence: CDR1 SGHRS, CDR2 YFSETQ. The ends were cut back, 4 bases at V and 3 bases at J, with 20 bases in the middle. The CDR3 sequence is 17 residues long. The CDR3 DNA follows: TGCGCCAGCAGCGTTTTTGGGCCCAGCCCCTACTACAATGAGCAGTTCTTC. Translating it yields CASSVFGPSPYYNEQFF.

V and J are TRBV27 and TRBJ2-1; 8 bases fit TRBD2. CDR1 and CDR2 from the germline V gene are MNHEY and SMNVEV (reference sequence). This CDR3 spans 14 amino acids. The ends lost 8 bases at V and 8 bases at J; junction bases unmatched: 11. CDR3 in DNA: TGTGCCAGCTCCTATACGGGAGGGCCAGATGAGCAGTTCTTC. This translates into CASSYTGGPDEQFF.

The V call is TRBV12-3 or TRBV12-4, the J call TRBJ2-1; 11 bases fit TRBD2. The CDR3 consists of 19 residues. V dropped 6 bases and J dropped 0; count of bases not matched to a gene: 13. The CDR3 is CASSYLAGGRPSSYNEQFF. DNA of the CDR3: TGTGCCAGCAGCTACCTAGCGGGGGGCAGACCCAGCTCCTACAATGAGCAGTTCTTC.

This clonotype was observed a handful of times. The CDR3: CSARGTTGDGKQFF. The CDR3 DNA reads as TGCAGTGCGAGGGGGACAACAGGGGATGGGAAGCAGTTCTTC. V usage is TRBV20-1 and J usage is TRBJ2-1; 7 nucleotides align to TRBD1. V shed 6 bases, J shed 11 bases, and the junction held 16 bases outside the gene matches. CDR1 and CDR2 (germline): DFQATT, SNEGSKA (reference sequence). This CDR3 is built from 14 residues.

The chain employs TRBV5-1 and TRBJ1-3; D remains ambiguous. Between the trimmed V and J ends, which lost 1 base and 0 bases, there was a span of 17 bases. There are 18 residues in the CDR3. CDR1 SGHRS and CDR2 YFSETQ come from the germline V gene. CDR3 amino acids: CASSLRRLTVGSGNTIYF. CDR3 DNA: TGCGCCAGCAGCTTGAGAAGGTTAACAGTCGGCTCTGGAAACACCATATATTTT. Together with reference TRBV5-1 and TRBJ1-3, the CDR3 gives the full variable domain: KAGVTQTPRYLIKTRGQQVTLSCSPISGHRSVSWYQQTPGQGLQFLFEYFSETQRNKGNFPGRFSGRQFSNSRSEMNVSTLELGDSALYLCASSLRRLTVGSGNTIYFGEGSWLTVV.

This clonotype was picked up many times. J is TRBJ2-1 and V is TRBV21-1. TRBV21-1 is deemed a pseudogene. The CDR3 has 9 residues. CDR3 DNA sequence: TGTGCCAGCACAGGTCGGAAGTTCTTC. As protein: CASTGRKFF.

This clonotype turned up a few times. The CDR3 DNA is TGTGCCAGCAGTTATGCGTTGGACAGGGAAGAGGACAATGAGCAGTTCTTC. It is translated as CASSYALDREEDNEQFF. The chain is built from TRBV6-5 and TRBJ2-1; 8 bases fit TRBD1. Germline CDR1 MNHEY, CDR2 SVGAGI. This CDR3 has 17 amino acids. After removal of 3 bases from V and 5 bases from J, the junction contained 12 bases not matched to a gene.

The table lists this clonotype with a few counts. The V and J genes are TRBV19 and TRBJ2-1; D may be TRBD1 (6 bases). Germline V gene data show CDR1 as LNHDA and CDR2 as SQIVND (reference sequence). With 0 bases removed from V and 9 bases from J, the gap between germline ends came to 18 bases. The CDR3 has 16 residues. The CDR3 sequence is CASSIDLAGATGEQFF. The CDR3, as DNA: TGTGCCAGTAGTATAGATCTGGCAGGGGCAACGGGTGAGCAGTTCTTC.

V gene TRBV5-4 combines with J gene TRBJ2-3; 8 nucleotides agree with TRBD2. The CDR3 covers 17 residues. Germline V gene sequence: CDR1 SGHNT, CDR2 YYREEE (reference sequence). V lost 0 bases and J lost 0; bases outside the gene matches: 6. CDR3 sequence (DNA): TGTGCCAGCAGCTTGGCCGGGGCTAGCGGGAGCACAGATACGCAGTATTTT. It codes for CASSLAGASGSTDTQYF.